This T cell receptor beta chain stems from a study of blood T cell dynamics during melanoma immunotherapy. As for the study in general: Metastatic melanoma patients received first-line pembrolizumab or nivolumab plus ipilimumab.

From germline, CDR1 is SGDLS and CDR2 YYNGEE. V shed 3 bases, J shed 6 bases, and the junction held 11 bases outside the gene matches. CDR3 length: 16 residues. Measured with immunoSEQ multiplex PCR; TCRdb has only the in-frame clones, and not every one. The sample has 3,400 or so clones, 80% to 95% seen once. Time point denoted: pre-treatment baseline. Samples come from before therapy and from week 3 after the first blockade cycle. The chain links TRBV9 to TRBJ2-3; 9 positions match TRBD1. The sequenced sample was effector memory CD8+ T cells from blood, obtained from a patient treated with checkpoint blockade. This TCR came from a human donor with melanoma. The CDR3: CASSAGDRAAYDTQYF. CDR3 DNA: TGTGCCAGCAGCGCCGGGGACAGGGCGGCCTACGATACGCAGTATTTT. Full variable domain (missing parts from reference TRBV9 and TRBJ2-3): DSGVTQTPKHLITATGQRVTLRCSPRSGDLSVYWYQQSLDQGLQFLIQYYNGEERAKGNILERFSAQQFPDLHSELNLSSLELGDSALYFCASSAGDRAAYDTQYFGPGTRLTVL.